The text below deals with one TCR beta chain. Its antigen target is currently unknown. Base qualities are missing; no much larger clone stands one base away. Receptors were amplified or captured by the immunoSEQ multiplex PCR assay. For most patients, genomic DNA was isolated with the Qiagen DNeasy Blood and Tissue Kit and shipped frozen to Adaptive Biotechnologies for TCR sequencing. High-throughput TCR-beta CDR3 sequencing of genomic DNA from most patients was performed by Adaptive Biotechnologies. In the authors' own workflow: Adaptive's ImmunoSEQ software supplied the TCR sequencing data for under 20 patients, while MiXCR and VDJtools were used to process a few other patients. CD4 versus CD8 sorting errors were corrected by removing sequences found in both subsets at a frequency ratio below 5:1. CDR3 nucleotide sequences shared between donor and recipient were removed because their origin could not be assigned. Alloreactive clones required at least 2-fold expansion over unstimulated cells and minimum CFSE-low frequency of 0.002% (template counts) or 0.001% (read counts). Mappable clones were those detected in sequenced pre-transplant spleen, lymph node, or MLR CFSE-low populations of the donor or recipient. The cumulative frequency of alloreactive clones was calculated as a percentage of all sequences, weighted by copy number. In its TCRdb copy, this immuneACCESS table keeps in-frame sequences only and misses some clones. Where compared with another copy, unresolved V genes explain less than half of these, and the others have no known cause. V and J calls and clone size are given by that table; D and trimming were obtained from the DNA. The sample table shows roughly 110,000 clones, and more than 80% are seen once. The biggest ten clones account for 0.23% of the sample.

Taken with the paper, the label for time point translates to: cells obtained before transplantation from donor or recipient. CD3+CD4+ and CD3+CD8+ populations were FACS-sorted from unstimulated pre-transplant donor and recipient cells taken from spleen or lymph nodes. The data belong to a study of graft-versus-host responses after intestinal transplantation (dated by TCRdb to the early 2020s). Describing the broader study: Multivisceral, liver-intestinal, or isolated intestinal transplants were received by the recipients. After intestinal transplantation, graft-versus-host and host-versus-graft alloreactive T cell clones were followed in the graft, circulation and bone marrow using bulk TCR-beta CDR3 sequencing. Samples from three later patients were sequenced in-house on an Illumina MiSeq with MiXCR processing rather than by the commercial service. Of the roughly 25 intestinal transplant recipients enrolled in the cohort, one of whom was a retransplant, 3 patients without pretransplant specimens were excluded. A peak of at least 4% donor T cells among recipient peripheral blood mononuclear cells was the definition used for donor T cell macrochimerism. Every recipient was given anti-thymocyte globulin induction, then maintenance tacrolimus and steroids for 2 to 4 years. To identify alloreactive clones, pre-transplant mixed lymphocyte reaction products were sequenced and compared with unstimulated pre-transplant donor and recipient T cells.

General conclusions and limits of the study: The conclusions were limited by the relatively low number and heterogeneity of the intestinal transplant patients. GvH clones were detected in recipient bone marrow, and some of these GvH clones were observed earlier in ileal mucosa or blood, consistent with an intestinal mucosal origin. High GvH to HvG T cell clonal ratios were observed in the allografts of patients with donor T cell macrochimerism. Peak levels of circulating GvH clones were associated with declines in HvG clones early after transplant.

According to the germline V gene, CDR1 reads SGHRS and CDR2 reads YFSETQ. Measured from the cysteine to the phenylalanine, the CDR3 is 14 residues long. Only the CDR3 portion is preserved as DNA: 42 bases, with reading frame beginning at the first base. V loses 0 bases of germline sequence and J loses 4 bases, and the interval between the two ends is 10 bases. The source of this sequence is a human donor who was the organ donor for an intestinal transplant. The sample in question was unstimulated CD4+ T cells sorted from spleen or lymph node cells, obtained before transplant. The V and J segments used are TRBV5-1 and TRBJ1-2; no D gene can be assigned with confidence. The DNA sequence is given as TGCGCCAGCAGCTTGGAAGGAAGTAGCTATGGCTACACCTTC. It specifies CASSLEGSSYGYTF. With the rest looked up from the reference TRBV5-1 and TRBJ1-2 genes rather than sequenced, the full variable domain is KAGVTQTPRYLIKTRGQQVTLSCSPISGHRSVSWYQQTPGQGLQFLFEYFSETQRNKGNFPGRFSGRQFSNSRSEMNVSTLELGDSALYLCASSLEGSSYGYTFGSGTRLTVV.